This TCR beta chain was recovered during a study of blood T cell repertoires in COVID-19. Study background: The study drew acute and convalescent COVID-19 samples from the United States, Italy and Spain. Nucleic acid was either cDNA or gDNA, and it came from T cells, B-cell-depleted T cells, or PBMCs.

CDR1 is MNHEY and CDR2 is SVGAGI in the germline V gene. CDR3 size: 14 residues. With 7 bases removed from V and 3 bases from J, the gap between germline ends came to 14 bases. In the authors' methods: Estimation of nucleated cell counts was performed using reference gene primer amplification. The data were produced by immunoSEQ multiplex PCR, yet TCRdb's version contains in-frame clones alone and is incomplete. The V and J calls and clone size were taken over from that table, and D and trimming were inferred from the DNA. The sample records 60,000 to 70,000 clones, 65% to 90% being singletons. Source material: peripheral blood. This clonotype originated in an older woman with acute or convalescent COVID-19. J is TRBJ2-3 and V is TRBV6-5; D is perhaps TRBD2 (5 bases). In nucleotides, the CDR3 is TGTGCCAGCAAAAAGAGGGCTATAACAGATACGCAGTATTTT. It specifies CASKKRAITDTQYF.